This T cell receptor (beta chain) was sequenced during a study of blood T cell repertoires in COVID-19. Across the study: PBMCs, B-cell-depleted T cells, or T cells were the source of the cDNA or gDNA that made up the material.

In the source study's methods: The authors estimated nucleated cell counts from reference gene primer amplification. TCRdb keeps only in-frame clones here, not all; method: immunoSEQ multiplex PCR. The DNA gave D and trimming, while V, J and clone size come from that table. The repertoire holds 270,000 or so clones, with about 83% as singletons. The TCR was taken from a woman in her fifties or sixties who had recovered from COVID-19. The specimen was peripheral blood.

For the CDR3, the DNA is TGTGCCAGCAGCTTAGGACCCAATGGGCCAGATACGCAGTATTTT. Its protein product is CASSLGPNGPDTQYF. This rearrangement joins TRBV11-3 to TRBJ2-3, with D hard to call. The CDR3 totals 15 residues. Germline-derived CDR1 and CDR2 are SGHNT and YENEEA. V lost 1 base, J lost 4 bases, and 12 bases lay in between.